This record covers a single TCR beta chain. TCRdb re-called the RT-PCR reads through MiXCR, storing one row per CDR3 protein. The sample lists about 780,000 distinct CDR3 sequences; 18% were seen once. The germline gives CDR1 SQVTM, CDR2 ANQGSEA. V shed 5 bases and J shed 3 bases, with 13 bases lying between them. This CDR3 spans 13 amino acids. This entry belongs to a study of response to subunit inactivated influenza vaccine. This sequence joins TRBV29-1 and TRBJ1-1; unclear D gene. The sequencing used PBMCs from blood, collected 4 to 6 days after vaccination. The TCR sequence derives from a middle-aged man who received an inactivated influenza vaccine. Here the CDR3 DNA reads TGCAGCGTTCTGACCGATAAGTACACTGAAGCTTTCTTT. The encoded protein is CSVLTDKYTEAFF.